This T cell receptor beta chain is drawn from a study of post-analysis software for immune sequencing data. Study results and limitations: F measure clustering grouped samples strongly by preparation batch. Among four to six TRBV segments more frequent in patients than controls were TRBV5-6, TRBV5-1 and TRBV20-1. Controls had significantly higher normalized Chao1 diversity than multiple sclerosis patients.

As concerns this clonotype: Its antigen is not known.

Germline V gene sequence: CDR1 LGHDT, CDR2 YNNKEL (reference sequence). CDR3 length: 15 amino acids. Trimming removed 4 bases from V and 1 base from J, with 10 bases in between. Each TCR beta cDNA library carried unique molecular identifiers. It was from roughly 1.1 to 9.2 million T cells that some 470,000 cDNA molecules came. TCRdb re-called the PCR reads with MiXCR, one entry per CDR3 protein. Seen here are about 540,000 distinct CDR3 sequences, around 36% observed once, and the top ten hold 4.5% to 7.5%. This sequence joins TRBV3-1 and TRBJ2-2, with D perhaps matching TRBD1 or TRBD2 (5 bases each). This TCR came from a girl aged 2-17 years with multiple sclerosis. Sequenced sample: blood. This CDR3 reads CASSPRGVNTGELFF. CDR3 DNA: TGTGCCAGCAGCCCCCGAGGGGTGAACACCGGGGAGCTGTTTTTT.